These T cell receptor beta chains were read from a single sample in a study of radiotherapy plus CTLA-4 blockade in lung cancer. TCRdb's copy holds only in-frame clones and misses some; the assay was immunoSEQ multiplex PCR. The table has roughly 110,000 clones, 85% seen once. The sample was peripheral blood, taken from a patient treated with radiotherapy plus ipilimumab. Source of these receptors: a human donor with non-small cell lung cancer that progressed on radiotherapy plus ipilimumab. Some clones in this sample may be carry-over from other donors' samples. Both conserved end residues are part of each CDR3. The order of the fields is clone size, V gene, D gene, J gene, CDR3 DNA, CDR3 protein. The D gene is left open where the match is weak. Clone size is given for some rows only: seen once, a few or many times, or a class if the clone is expanded.

abundance: once; v_gene: TRBV4-2; d_gene: TRBD1; j_gene: TRBJ2-6; CDR3nt: TGTGCCAGCAGCCACGGGACAGGGAACTCTGGGGCCAACGTCCTGACTTTC; CDR3aa: CASSHGTGNSGANVLTF
abundance: NA; v_gene: TRBV7-8; d_gene: NA; j_gene: TRBJ1-4; CDR3nt: TGTGCCAGCAGCTCGGGGCTGTCTAATGAAAAACTGTTTTTT; CDR3aa: CASSSGLSNEKLFF
abundance: once; v_gene: TRBV4-2; d_gene: TRBD2; j_gene: TRBJ2-5; CDR3nt: TGTGCCAGCAGCCAAGAGGGGACTAGCGGGGAAGAGACCCAGTACTTC; CDR3aa: CASSQEGTSGEETQYF
abundance: once; v_gene: TRBV5-1; d_gene: NA; j_gene: TRBJ2-3; CDR3nt: TGCGCCAGCAGCTTGGTACAGAGGTCGAGGACGCAGTATTTT; CDR3aa: CASSLVQRSRTQYF
abundance: few; v_gene: TRBV19; d_gene: TRBD1; j_gene: TRBJ2-7; CDR3nt: TGTGCCAGTAGTAGACAGGGATCCTACGAGCAGTACTTC; CDR3aa: CASSRQGSYEQYF
abundance: NA; v_gene: TRBV6-6; d_gene: NA; j_gene: TRBJ2-1; CDR3nt: TGTGCCAGCAGCCAGCTCGGGAACAATGAGCAGTTCTTC; CDR3aa: CASSQLGNNEQFF
abundance: NA; v_gene: TRBV10-3; d_gene: TRBD2; j_gene: TRBJ2-5; CDR3nt: TGTGCCATCAGTGGACTAGCGGGTCACCAAGAGACCCAGTACTTC; CDR3aa: CAISGLAGHQETQYF
abundance: few; v_gene: TRBV6-1; d_gene: TRBD1; j_gene: TRBJ1-2; CDR3nt: TGTGCCAGTCGGACAGGGGTAGGTGGCTATGGCTACACCTTC; CDR3aa: CASRTGVGGYGYTF
abundance: NA; v_gene: TRBV7-9; d_gene: TRBD2; j_gene: TRBJ2-5; CDR3nt: TGTGCCAGCAGCCACGGGACTAGCGGTCAAGAGACCCAGTACTTC; CDR3aa: CASSHGTSGQETQYF
abundance: NA; v_gene: TRBV11-3; d_gene: NA; j_gene: TRBJ2-5; CDR3nt: TGTGCCAGCAGCTTAAATACTTTGGGACCGGGGACCCAGTACTTC; CDR3aa: CASSLNTLGPGTQYF
abundance: NA; v_gene: TRBV4-3; d_gene: NA; j_gene: TRBJ2-5; CDR3nt: TGCGCCAGCAGCCAAGTAATTGGGGGACAAGAGACCCAGTACTTC; CDR3aa: CASSQVIGGQETQYF